The subject of this entry is one T cell receptor (beta chain). Its matching antigen is unknown. The data were produced by immunoSEQ multiplex PCR, yet TCRdb's version contains in-frame clones alone and is incomplete. Here the sample spans 15,000 to 20,000 clones, approximately 80% being singletons. This record belongs to a study of OX40 agonist ivuxolimab in advanced cancers. Study details: The patients got ivuxolimab, which is an agonistic anti-OX40 (CD134) antibody.

General study points: Compared with CD4+, CD8+ T cells on average had more expanded clones.

The CDR3 sequence is 19 residues long. V shed 4 bases, J shed 2 bases, and the junction held 18 bases outside the gene matches. CDR1 is SGHKS and CDR2 is YYEKEE in the germline V gene (reference sequence). The TCR comes from an adult with an advanced solid tumor such as melanoma, head and neck, liver or kidney cancer. The specimen was CD4+ or CD8+ T cells sorted from blood, collected in a trial of the OX40 agonist ivuxolimab. The chain carries TRBV5-5 and TRBJ2-3; 8 bases map to TRBD2. The CDR3 nucleotides are TGTGCCAGCAGCCCCCGGGGGGGAGGAGGCCAGGGGCCCACAGATACGCAGTATTTT. Translation: CASSPRGGGGQGPTDTQYF.